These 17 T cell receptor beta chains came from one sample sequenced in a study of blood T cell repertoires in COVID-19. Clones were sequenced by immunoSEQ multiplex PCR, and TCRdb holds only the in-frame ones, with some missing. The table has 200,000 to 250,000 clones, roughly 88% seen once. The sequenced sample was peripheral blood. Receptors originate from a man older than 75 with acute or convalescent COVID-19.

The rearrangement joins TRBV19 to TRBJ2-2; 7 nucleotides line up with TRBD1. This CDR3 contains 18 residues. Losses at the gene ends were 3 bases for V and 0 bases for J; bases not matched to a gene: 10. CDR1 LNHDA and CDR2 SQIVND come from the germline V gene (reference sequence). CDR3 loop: CASSMRGTANANTGELFF. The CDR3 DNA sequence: TGTGCCAGTAGTATGAGGGGGACAGCTAACGCGAACACCGGGGAGCTGTTTTTT.

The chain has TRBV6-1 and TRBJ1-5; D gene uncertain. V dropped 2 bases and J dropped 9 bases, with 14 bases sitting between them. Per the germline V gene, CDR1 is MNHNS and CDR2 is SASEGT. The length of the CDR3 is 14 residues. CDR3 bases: TGTGCCAGCAGTGAAAATGGGTTGGAGTTGCCCCAGCATTTT. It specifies CASSENGLELPQHF.

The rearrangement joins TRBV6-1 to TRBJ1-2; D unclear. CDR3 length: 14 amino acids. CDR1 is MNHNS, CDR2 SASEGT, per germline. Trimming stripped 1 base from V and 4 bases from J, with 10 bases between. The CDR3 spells CASSEDRILYGYTF. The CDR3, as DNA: TGTGCCAGCAGTGAAGACAGAATACTCTATGGCTACACCTTC.

The DNA of the CDR3 is TGTGCCAGCAGTCTCACGGGGATGAACACTGAAGCTTTCTTT. It is translated as CASSLTGMNTEAFF. The V and J genes are TRBV5-4 and TRBJ1-1; D gene uncertain. From germline, CDR1 is SGHNT and CDR2 YYREEE (reference sequence). Trimming shortened V by 5 bases and J by 0 bases, and 11 bases separated the two germline ends. CDR3 length: 14 amino acids.

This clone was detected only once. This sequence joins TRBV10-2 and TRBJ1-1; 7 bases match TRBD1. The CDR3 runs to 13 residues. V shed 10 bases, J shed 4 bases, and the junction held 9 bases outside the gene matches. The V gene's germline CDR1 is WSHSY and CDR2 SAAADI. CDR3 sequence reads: CATLSQGGTEAFF. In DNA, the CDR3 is TGCGCCACCCTCTCTCAGGGGGGCACTGAAGCTTTCTTT.

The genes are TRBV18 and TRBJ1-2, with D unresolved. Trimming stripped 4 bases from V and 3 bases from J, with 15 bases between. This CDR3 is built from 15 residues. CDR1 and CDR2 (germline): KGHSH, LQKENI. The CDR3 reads CASSLPNNKYYGYTF. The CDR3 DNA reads TGTGCCAGCTCACTCCCGAATAACAAGTACTATGGCTACACCTTC.

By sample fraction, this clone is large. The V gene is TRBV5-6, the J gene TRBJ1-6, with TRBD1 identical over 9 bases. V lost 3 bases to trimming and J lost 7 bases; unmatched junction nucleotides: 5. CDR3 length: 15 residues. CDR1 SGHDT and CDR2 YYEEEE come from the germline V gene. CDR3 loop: CASSWDRVLNSPLHF. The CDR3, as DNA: TGTGCCAGCAGCTGGGACAGGGTTCTCAATTCACCCCTCCACTTT.

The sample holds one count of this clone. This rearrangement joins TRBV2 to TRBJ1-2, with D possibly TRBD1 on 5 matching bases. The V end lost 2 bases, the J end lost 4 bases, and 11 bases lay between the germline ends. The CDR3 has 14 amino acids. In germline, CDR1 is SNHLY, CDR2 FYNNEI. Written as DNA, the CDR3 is TGTGCCAGCAGTGAATCAGGGAGGGGCTATGGCTACACCTTC. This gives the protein CASSESGRGYGYTF. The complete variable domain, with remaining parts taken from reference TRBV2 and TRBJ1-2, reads EPEVTQTPSHQVTQMGQEVILRCVPISNHLYFYWYRQILGQKVEFLVSFYNNEISEKSEIFDDQFSVERPDGSNFTLKIRSTKLEDSAMYFCASSESGRGYGYTFGSGTRLTVV.

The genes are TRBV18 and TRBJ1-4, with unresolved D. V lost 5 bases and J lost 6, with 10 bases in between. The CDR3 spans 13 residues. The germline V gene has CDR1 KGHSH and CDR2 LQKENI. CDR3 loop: CASSFGQDEKLFF. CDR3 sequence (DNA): TGTGCCAGCTCATTCGGTCAAGATGAAAAACTGTTTTTT.

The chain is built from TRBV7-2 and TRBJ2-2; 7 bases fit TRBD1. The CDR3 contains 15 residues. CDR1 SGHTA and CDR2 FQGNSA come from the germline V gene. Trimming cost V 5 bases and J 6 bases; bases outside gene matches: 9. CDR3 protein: CASSARQGLAGELFF. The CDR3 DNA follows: TGTGCCAGCAGCGCTCGACAGGGTTTGGCCGGGGAGCTGTTTTTT.

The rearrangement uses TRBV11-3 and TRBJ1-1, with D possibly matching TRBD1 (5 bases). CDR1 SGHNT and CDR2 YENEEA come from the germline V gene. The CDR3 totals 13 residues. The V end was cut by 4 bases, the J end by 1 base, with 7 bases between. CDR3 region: CASSWGGNTEAFF. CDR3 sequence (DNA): TGTGCCAGCAGCTGGGGGGGGAACACTGAAGCTTTCTTT.

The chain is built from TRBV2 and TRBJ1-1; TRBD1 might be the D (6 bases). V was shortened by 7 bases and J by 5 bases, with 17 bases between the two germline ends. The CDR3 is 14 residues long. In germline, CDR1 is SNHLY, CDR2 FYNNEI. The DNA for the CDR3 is TGTGCCAGCACTCCGACAGGTCGGGGAACTGAAGCTTTCTTT. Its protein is CASTPTGRGTEAFF.

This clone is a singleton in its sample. In nucleotides, the CDR3 is TGTGCCACCAGCAGAGTGGCAGGGAATAATGAAAAACTGTTTTTT. Translating it yields CATSRVAGNNEKLFF. The chain combines TRBV15 with TRBJ1-4; D might be TRBD1 (5 bases). The CDR3 has 15 amino acids. V dropped 1 base and J dropped 4 bases, with 10 bases sitting between them. Per germline, CDR1 LNHNV and CDR2 YYDKDF (reference sequence).

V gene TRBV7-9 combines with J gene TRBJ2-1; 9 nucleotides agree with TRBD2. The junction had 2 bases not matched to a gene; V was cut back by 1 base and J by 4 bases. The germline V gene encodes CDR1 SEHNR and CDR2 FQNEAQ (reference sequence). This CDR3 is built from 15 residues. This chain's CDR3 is CASSLGLAVYNEQFF. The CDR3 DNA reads TGTGCCAGCAGCTTAGGACTAGCGGTTTACAATGAGCAGTTCTTC.

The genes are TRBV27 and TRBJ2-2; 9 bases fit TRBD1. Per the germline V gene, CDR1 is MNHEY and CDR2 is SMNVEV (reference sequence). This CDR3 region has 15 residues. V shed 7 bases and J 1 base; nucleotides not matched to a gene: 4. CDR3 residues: CASTPGQGNTGELFF. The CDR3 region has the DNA TGTGCCAGCACGCCGGGACAGGGGAACACCGGGGAGCTGTTTTTT.

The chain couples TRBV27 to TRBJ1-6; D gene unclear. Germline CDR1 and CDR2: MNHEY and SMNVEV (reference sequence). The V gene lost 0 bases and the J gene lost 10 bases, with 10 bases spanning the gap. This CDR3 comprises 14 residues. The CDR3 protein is CASSLSLVPSPLHF. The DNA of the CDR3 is TGTGCCAGCAGTTTATCCCTAGTCCCCTCACCCCTCCACTTT.

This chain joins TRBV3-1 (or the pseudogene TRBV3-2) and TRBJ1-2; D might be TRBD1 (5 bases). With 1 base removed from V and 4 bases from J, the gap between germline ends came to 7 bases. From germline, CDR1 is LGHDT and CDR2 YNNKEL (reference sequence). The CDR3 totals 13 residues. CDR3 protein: CASSQGTSYGYTF. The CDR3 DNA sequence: TGTGCCAGCAGCCAAGGGACATCCTATGGCTACACCTTC.